Detailed here is one T cell receptor beta chain. This clonotype was seen repeatedly, ten times or more. Its antigen remains unidentified. No base quality information exists; no much larger clone differs at one position. Including cysteine and phenylalanine, the CDR3 has 15 amino acids. The only DNA kept is the CDR3, 45 bases in frame from the first base. Here V drops 4 bases and J drops 7 bases, and the junction holds 10 bases not matched to any gene. CDR1 and CDR2 (SGHTA, FQGNSA) derive from the germline V gene. These data are taken from a study of regulatory T cells in long-lasting Graves disease listed by TCRdb under 2021. Study-level background: Antithyroid drugs had been taken for less than 3 months by newly diagnosed Graves' disease patients. Patients with persistent Graves' disease were compared with patients with newly diagnosed Graves' disease using TCR sequencing and RNA sequencing of peripheral blood. The study took place in China and was registered as a clinical trial. A total of some 35 samples underwent TCR sequencing, from about 13 patients with persistent Graves' disease and approximately 20 patients with newly diagnosed Graves' disease.

Library method: multiplex PCR. The reads were generated on an Illumina HiSeq 4000. To build TCR beta libraries, CDR3 regions were amplified by Arm-PCR using iRepertoire HTBI primers. Before sequencing, the PCR products underwent gel purification. The original methods were these. Gene usage analysis of CDR3 amino acid clonotypes relied on the approximately 62 TRBV and fewer than 15 TRBJ segments identified across samples. COPE and FqMerger were used to merge filtered high-quality paired reads into contigs. BLAST was used to align contigs to IMGT TRBV, TRBD and TRBJ reference genes, with CDR3 defined following IMGT. Clonotypes above 0.1% frequency were classified as highly expanded clones. Repertoire diversity was measured by Shannon entropy, and V-J evenness by the Gini coefficient. Clonotypes shared by more than one individual were considered public. TCRdb redid the processing of the public reads, applying fastp at Q25 and MiXCR, and retained in-frame beta chains. Rows with one shared CDR3 protein collapse into an entry with the most common genes and DNA. The V and J calls, along with clone size, are taken from TCRdb and not from the paper's own processing. For this sample the table gives 350,000 to 550,000 distinct CDR3 sequences, of which about a sixth were detected only once. The top ten clonotypes cover 20% to 25% of the sample.

Explained via the paper, the time point label denotes: newly diagnosed GD, antithyroid drugs for less than 3 months. For both TCR sequencing and RNA sequencing, RNA was extracted from PBMCs in TRIzol. The diagnosis of Graves' disease followed American Thyroid Association guidelines. Patients for the study were recruited at an endocrinology department in Xi'an, China. Each patient gave 7 to 9.5 milliliters of peripheral blood, collected in an EDTA anticoagulant tube. Ficoll Paque Plus density gradient separation was used to isolate PBMCs, and no additional T cell sorting was done. RNA quality was checked with an Agilent 2100 Bioanalyzer and agarose gel, and concentration with a NanoDrop 2000. What the work shows at the level of the full study, not this receptor alone: Compared with newly diagnosed patients, persistent Graves' disease patients had lower TCR Shannon entropy and fewer highly expanded clones, which suggests clonal expansion. Preferential use of TRBV28, TRBJ1-2 and TRBJ2-5 was observed in persistent disease, whereas TRBV20-1 and TRBJ2-1 were favored in newly diagnosed disease. The authors noted that the small sample size was a limitation that may lower accuracy. Persistent patients shared more public clonotypes among themselves (around 3,000) than newly diagnosed patients did (roughly 910). Sequencing and analysis were restricted to the TCR beta chain. Because the primary lesion, thyroid tissue, could not be accessed, the study looked at peripheral blood alone.

These records were also assigned to another study, of T cells in Graves' hyperthyroidism and ophthalmopathy. Per that second paper: Stable Graves' hyperthyroidism was defined as the absence of progression to ophthalmopathy over 18 months of follow-up. Hyperthyroidism patients were newly diagnosed, with disease duration under 2 months, and aged 18 to 65 years. The study excluded patients with uncontrolled infections, other autoimmune diseases, pregnancy or lactation. Diagnoses were established on the basis of clinical symptoms, serum thyroxine and TRAb, thyroid ultrasound, and orbital computed tomography. A first-round RT-PCR of the TCR CDR3 used the HTBI primer set with the Qiagen OneStep RT-PCR kit. Most expanded thyroid clonotypes (frequency above 0.001) were also detected in blood, a finding suggesting that blood repertoires may reflect thyroid immune responses. A model built on a 13 V-J signature distinguished ophthalmopathy from stable hyperthyroidism, reaching 85% to 90% sensitivity and 81.08% specificity in cross-validation and 80%/75% in testing. In validation, progression to ophthalmopathy was predicted by the model with approximately 67% sensitivity and 72% to 80% specificity, a median of around 5.9 months before onset. To identify TCR V-J signatures that set the groups apart, the researchers used a discovery cohort of 100 or so patients, made up of 40 to 45 with Graves' ophthalmopathy and some 60 with stable Graves' hyperthyroidism. Whether ophthalmopathy could be predicted prospectively was tested in an independent validation cohort made up of under 20 hyperthyroidism patients plus 17 patients who later progressed to ophthalmopathy. The 100 or so discovery patients were randomly split 7:3 into training and test sets. The study also compared thyroid tissue and blood T-cell repertoires from 6 or 7 Graves' hyperthyroidism patients. After sampling, hyperthyroidism patients received methimazole starting at 30 mg daily, and ophthalmopathy patients received high-dose intravenous methylprednisolone. Libraries were constructed in a second round of multiplex PCR, after which size selection and purification were carried out. The libraries were sequenced on an Illumina HiSeq2000 using paired-end 100 bp reads. SOAPnuke was used to process the raw data, removing reads that contained adapters or uncalled bases, had a mean Phred below 15, or lacked an exact match to the constant primer or identifier. COPE v1.2.5 was used to merge the high-quality paired reads, and each unique nucleotide sequence was defined as a clonotype. MiTCR v1.1 was used to align the clonotypes against IMGT TRBV, TRBD and TRBJ reference segments. The analysis included only V-J combinations with a frequency above 0.0001, which together covered over 98% of the repertoires. A TCS score was defined as the ratio between F50 (clonal expansion) and ExV (chaos), using BLOSUM62-based TCRdist between CDR3 peptides within each V-J. Welch's t-statistics and random forest reduced 514 V-J features to roughly 13, which were used in a naive Bayes classifier (R e1071). Sample size was not statistically predetermined, and blinding of investigators to group allocation was not performed. The paper reports TCR Vbeta CDR3 sequencing of over 120 peripheral blood samples: approximately 41 ophthalmopathy, approximately 74 hyperthyroidism and around 17 progressor patients.

This TCR was sampled from a woman between 18 and 29 years old with Graves disease. Donor details come from another sample of the same person, matched by shared clones. The source was peripheral blood mononuclear cells (PBMCs), collected at new diagnosis, from a patient treated with antithyroid drugs. The sequence joins TRBV7-2 to TRBJ1-5, with TRBD1 identical over 7 junction bases. The CDR3 here reads CASSYIGGGVQPQHF. The sequenced DNA: TGTGCCAGCAGCTACATTGGAGGGGGCGTCCAGCCCCAGCATTTT.